Reported below is one T cell receptor (beta chain). This sample was included in a study of blood T cell repertoires in COVID-19. Two negative PCRs, clearance, or symptom resolution were required of recovered Cohort 3 donors. The V and J ends lost 0 bases and 0 bases respectively, with 9 bases between them. This CDR3 has 16 amino acids. Per the germline V gene, CDR1 is PRHDT and CDR2 is FYEKMQ (reference sequence). As originally analysed: Researchers report that nucleated cell counts were estimated from reference gene primer amplification. The method was immunoSEQ multiplex PCR; TCRdb's version includes in-frame clones alone and lacks a portion of them. The DNA was the basis for D and trimming; V, J and clone size are from that table. Of under 300,000 clones listed, around 87% are singletons.

This TCR was sampled from a woman between 18 and 29 years old who had recovered from COVID-19. The chain joins TRBV13 to TRBJ2-1; D remains unclear. Input material: PBMCs or T cells enriched from blood (not recorded which). CDR3 DNA: TGTGCCAGCAGCTTAGGCCTCGAGAGCTCCTACAATGAGCAGTTCTTC. Protein sequence: CASSLGLESSYNEQFF. The full variable domain, completed using reference TRBV13 and TRBJ2-1, is AAGVIQSPRHLIKEKRETATLKCYPIPRHDTVYWYQQGPGQDPQFLISFYEKMQSDKGSIPDRFSAQQFSDYHSELNMSSLELGDSALYFCASSLGLESSYNEQFFGPGTRLTVL.